Sequencing of this T cell receptor beta chain was carried out in a study of blood T cell repertoires in COVID-19. Study summary: Both acute and convalescent COVID-19 samples were obtained from the United States, Italy and Spain.

The authors' processing: Amplification with reference gene primers provided the estimates of nucleated cell counts. Sequencing was performed with immunoSEQ multiplex PCR; in TCRdb, only in-frame clones are kept and a portion is missing. V and J calls and clone size come straight from that table; D and trimming were deduced from the DNA. The table lists 9,500 to 12,000 clones, 75% to 90% of them singletons. This TCR was sampled from a man between 65 and 79 years old with active COVID-19. Source material: peripheral blood.

For the CDR3, the DNA is TGTGCCAGCTCAGAGCAGGGGGCTGGGACTAATGAAAAACTGTTTTTT. Amino acid sequence: CASSEQGAGTNEKLFF. The chain links TRBV18 to TRBJ1-4, with 8 bases lining up with TRBD1. Germline V lookup: CDR1 KGHSH, CDR2 LQKENI. The CDR3 runs 16 residues. J gave up 2 bases and V 5 bases, and 7 bases lay outside the gene matches.